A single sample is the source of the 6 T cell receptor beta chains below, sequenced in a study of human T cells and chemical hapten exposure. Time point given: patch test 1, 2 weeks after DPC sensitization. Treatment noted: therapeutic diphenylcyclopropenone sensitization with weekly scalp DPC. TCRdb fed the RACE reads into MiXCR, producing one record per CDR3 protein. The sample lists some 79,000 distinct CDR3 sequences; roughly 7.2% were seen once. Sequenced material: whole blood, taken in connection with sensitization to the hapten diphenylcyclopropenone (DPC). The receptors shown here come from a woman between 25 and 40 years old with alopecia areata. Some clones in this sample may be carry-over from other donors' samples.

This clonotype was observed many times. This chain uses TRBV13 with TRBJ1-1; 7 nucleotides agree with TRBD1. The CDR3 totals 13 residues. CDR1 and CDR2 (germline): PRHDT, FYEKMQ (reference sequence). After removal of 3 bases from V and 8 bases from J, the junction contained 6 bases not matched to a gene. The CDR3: CASSLNRGIEAFF. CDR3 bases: TGTGCCAGCAGCTTGAACAGGGGAATCGAAGCTTTCTTT.

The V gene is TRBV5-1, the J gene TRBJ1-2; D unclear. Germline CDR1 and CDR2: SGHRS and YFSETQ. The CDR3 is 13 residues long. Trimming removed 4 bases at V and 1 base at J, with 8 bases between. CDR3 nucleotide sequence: TGCGCCAGCAGCAAGACTGATAACTATGGCTACACCTTC. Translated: CASSKTDNYGYTF.

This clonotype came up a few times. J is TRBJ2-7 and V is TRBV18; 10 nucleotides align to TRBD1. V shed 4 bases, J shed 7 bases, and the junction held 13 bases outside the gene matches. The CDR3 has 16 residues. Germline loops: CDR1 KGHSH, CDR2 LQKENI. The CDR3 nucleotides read TGTGCCAGCTCACTCACGGGACAGGGGACGAGGGGAGAGCAGTACTTC. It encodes CASSLTGQGTRGEQYF.

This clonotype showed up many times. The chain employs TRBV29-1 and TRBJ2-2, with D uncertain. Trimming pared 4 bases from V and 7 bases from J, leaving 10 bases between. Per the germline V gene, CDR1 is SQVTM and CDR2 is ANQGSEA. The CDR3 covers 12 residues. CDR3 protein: CSVARVNGELFF. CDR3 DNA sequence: TGCAGCGTTGCAAGGGTCAACGGGGAGCTGTTTTTT.

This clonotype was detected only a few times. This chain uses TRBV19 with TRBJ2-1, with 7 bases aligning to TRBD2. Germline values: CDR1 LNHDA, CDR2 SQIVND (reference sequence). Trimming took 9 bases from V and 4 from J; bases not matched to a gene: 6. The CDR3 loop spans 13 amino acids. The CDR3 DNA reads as TGTGCCAGCAGCCTGCGGGAGTACAATGAGCAGTTCTTC. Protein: CASSLREYNEQFF. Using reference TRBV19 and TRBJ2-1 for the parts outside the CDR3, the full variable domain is DGGITQSPKYLFRKEGQNVTLSCEQNLNHDAMYWYRQDPGQGLRLIYYSQIVNDFQKGDIAEGYSVSREKKESFPLTVTSAQKNPTAFYLCASSLREYNEQFFGPGTRLTVL.

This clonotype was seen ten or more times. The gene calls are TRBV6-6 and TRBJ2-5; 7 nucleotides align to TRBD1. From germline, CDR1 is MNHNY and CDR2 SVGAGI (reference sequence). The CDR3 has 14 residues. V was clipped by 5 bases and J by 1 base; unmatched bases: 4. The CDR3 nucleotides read TGTGCCAGCAGTACCCGGGACAGCCAAGAGACCCAGTACTTC. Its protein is CASSTRDSQETQYF.